This entry lists 15 T cell receptor beta chains sequenced from one sample in a study of blood T cell repertoires in COVID-19. Sequencing used immunoSEQ multiplex PCR; TCRdb keeps in-frame clones, though not all of them. The sample lists about 110,000 clones; approximately 80% were seen once. Source material: peripheral blood. The receptors were sampled from a woman aged 65 to 85 with acute or convalescent COVID-19.

This chain joins TRBV10-3 and TRBJ1-1, with TRBD1 matching 10 bases. V was pared by 6 bases and J by 1 base, with 5 bases of the junction left unmatched. The CDR3 has 15 residues. Germline loops: CDR1 ENHRY, CDR2 SYGVKD. Written as DNA, the CDR3 is TGTGCCATCAGGGGACAGGGGATTGGGAACACTGAAGCTTTCTTT. Its translation: CAIRGQGIGNTEAFF.

V usage is TRBV7-2 and J usage is TRBJ2-1, with a weak D call TRBD1 (6 bases). CDR3 length equals 13 residues. V was cut by 5 bases and J by 4 bases, with 9 bases left in between. Germline CDR1 is SGHTA and CDR2 is FQGNSA. The CDR3 DNA follows: TGTGCCAGCAGCAACACAGGGTACAATGAGCAGTTCTTC. Protein product: CASSNTGYNEQFF.

The chain recombines TRBV7-2 with TRBJ1-1; unclear D gene. Germline V gene sequence: CDR1 SGHTA, CDR2 FQGNSA. CDR3 size: 13 residues. Trimming shortened V by 6 bases and J by 7 bases, and 15 bases separated the two germline ends. In nucleotides, the CDR3 is TGTGCCAGCAGAATGGGGAGCCTAGGTGAAGCTTTCTTT. Protein product: CASRMGSLGEAFF.

In its sample, this clone was seen a few times. The chain combines TRBV15 with TRBJ1-3, with TRBD1 identical over 7 bases. Germline loops: CDR1 LNHNV, CDR2 YYDKDF (reference sequence). There are 15 residues in the CDR3. V dropped 5 bases and J dropped 2; count of bases not matched to a gene: 6. In nucleotides, the CDR3 is TGTGCCACCAGCCAAGACAGGGCGGCTGGAAACACCATATATTTT. It translates to CATSQDRAAGNTIYF.

The rearrangement uses TRBV28 and TRBJ2-3; possibly TRBD1 for D (5 bases). Per the germline V gene, CDR1 is MDHEN and CDR2 is SYDVKM. The CDR3 spans 14 residues. The V gene lost 5 bases and the J gene lost 4 bases, with 13 bases spanning the gap. CDR3 sequence (DNA): TGTGCCAGCAGTCCCTGGGGCATTCCAGATACGCAGTATTTT. Amino acid sequence: CASSPWGIPDTQYF. The full variable domain, completed using reference TRBV28 and TRBJ2-3, is DVKVTQSSRYLVKRTGEKVFLECVQDMDHENMFWYRQDPGLGLRLIYFSYDVKMKEKGDIPEGYSVSREKKERFSLILESASTNQTSMYLCASSPWGIPDTQYFGPGTRLTVL.

This clone was recorded only once. This chain uses TRBV5-4 with TRBJ1-3, with D unclear. The CDR3 loop spans 16 amino acids. Germline-derived CDR1 and CDR2 are SGHNT and YYREEE (reference sequence). V was clipped by 0 bases and J by 4 bases, with 14 bases between them. DNA for the CDR3: TGTGCCAGCAGCTTGGGACCGGAGCATCGAGGAAACACCATATATTTT. This gives the protein CASSLGPEHRGNTIYF.

The genes are TRBV19 and TRBJ2-2; the match to TRBD2 covers 10 bases. V shed 6 bases, J shed 5 bases, and the junction held 9 bases outside the gene matches. CDR1 is LNHDA, CDR2 SQIVND, per germline (reference sequence). This CDR3 has 16 residues. CDR3 in amino acids: CASSIRTSGTTGELFF. The DNA for the CDR3 is TGTGCCAGTAGCATACGGACTAGCGGTACAACCGGGGAGCTGTTTTTT.

J is TRBJ1-1 and V is TRBV4-1; D is undetermined. Germline loops: CDR1 MGHRA, CDR2 YSYEKL. V lost 1 base and J 3 bases, leaving 9 bases between the germline ends. This CDR3 is built from 14 residues. The CDR3 sequence: CASSQGGKDTEAFF. As DNA, the CDR3 is TGCGCCAGCAGCCAAGGAGGGAAGGACACTGAAGCTTTCTTT.

V gene TRBV5-4 combines with J gene TRBJ2-5; D possibly corresponds to TRBD2 (5 bases). V was cut by 1 base and J by 5 bases, with 9 bases left in between. Germline assignment: CDR1 SGHNT and CDR2 YYREEE (reference sequence). The CDR3 totals 13 residues. The DNA of the CDR3 is TGTGCCAGCAGCTTGAACCAGCGGGAGACCCAGTACTTC. Translation gives CASSLNQRETQYF.

The chain has TRBV5-4 and TRBJ2-3; D is perhaps TRBD2 (6 bases). The CDR3 has 15 residues. V was trimmed by 0 bases and J by 0 bases, leaving 8 bases between them. Germline assignment: CDR1 SGHNT and CDR2 YYREEE (reference sequence). CDR3 in DNA: TGTGCCAGCAGCTTGGTAAGCGGGAGCACAGATACGCAGTATTTT. It yields the protein CASSLVSGSTDTQYF.

V usage is TRBV2 and J usage is TRBJ2-6; possibly TRBD1 for D (6 bases). V was clipped by 6 bases and J by 1 base, with 16 bases between them. The germline CDR1 and CDR2 sequences are SNHLY and FYNNEI. The CDR3 consists of 17 residues. CDR3: CASRDSIVFSGANVLTF. CDR3 bases: TGTGCCAGCAGGGACAGCATAGTTTTTTCTGGGGCCAACGTCCTGACTTTC.

The chain uses TRBV5-1 and TRBJ2-5; D perhaps matches TRBD1 (6 bases). Germline V lookup: CDR1 SGHRS, CDR2 YFSETQ. This CDR3 spans 15 amino acids. V gave up 3 bases and J gave up 5 bases, with 17 bases separating them. The CDR3 sequence: CASSSGTPMGETQYF. The DNA for the CDR3 is TGCGCCAGCAGCTCCGGGACACCTATGGGGGAGACCCAGTACTTC.

The gene calls are TRBV28 and TRBJ1-2, with a tentative D call TRBD1 (6 bases). The V gene's germline CDR1 is MDHEN and CDR2 SYDVKM. Trimming left V 3 bases short and J 8 bases short, with 19 bases between. The CDR3 is 15 amino acids. The CDR3: CASSLRGAGSIGYTF. CDR3 DNA: TGTGCCAGCAGTTTGCGGGGGGCGGGGTCTATAGGCTACACCTTC.

The genes are TRBV11-3 and TRBJ1-2, with 7 bases fitting TRBD1. Germline CDR1 and CDR2: SGHNT and YENEEA. The trim removed 0 bases at V and 5 bases at J, leaving 12 bases unmatched. There are 17 residues in the CDR3. CDR3 sequence reads: CASSLEGPQGVGYGYTF. For the CDR3, the DNA is TGTGCCAGCAGCTTAGAGGGGCCTCAGGGGGTGGGGTATGGCTACACCTTC.

The chain has TRBV18 and TRBJ2-4; D may be TRBD2 (5 bases). With 4 bases removed from V and 3 bases from J, the gap between germline ends came to 13 bases. Germline-derived CDR1 and CDR2 are KGHSH and LQKENI. The CDR3 is 15 amino acids. CDR3 bases: TGTGCCAGCTCACTAATAGGACGGGGCAAAAACATTCAGTACTTC. It specifies CASSLIGRGKNIQYF. Using reference TRBV18 and TRBJ2-4 for the parts outside the CDR3, the full variable domain is NAGVMQNPRHLVRRRGQEARLRCSPMKGHSHVYWYRQLPEEGLKFMVYLQKENIIDESGMPKERFSAEFPKEGPSILRIQQVVRGDSAAYFCASSLIGRGKNIQYFGAGTRLSVL.